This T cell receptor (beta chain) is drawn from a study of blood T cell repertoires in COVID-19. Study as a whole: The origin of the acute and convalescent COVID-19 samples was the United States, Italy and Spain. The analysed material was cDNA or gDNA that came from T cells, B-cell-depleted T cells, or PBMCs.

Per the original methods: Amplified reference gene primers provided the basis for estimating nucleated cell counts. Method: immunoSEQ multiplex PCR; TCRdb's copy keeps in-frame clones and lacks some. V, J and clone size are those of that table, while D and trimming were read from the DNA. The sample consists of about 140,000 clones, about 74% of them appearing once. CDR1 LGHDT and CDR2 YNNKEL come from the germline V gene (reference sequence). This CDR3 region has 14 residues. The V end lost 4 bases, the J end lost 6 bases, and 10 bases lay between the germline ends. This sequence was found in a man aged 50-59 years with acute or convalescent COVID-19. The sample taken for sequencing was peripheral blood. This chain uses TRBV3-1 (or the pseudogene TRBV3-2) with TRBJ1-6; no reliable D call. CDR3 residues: CASSPPTGNSPLHF. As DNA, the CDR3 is TGTGCCAGCAGCCCCCCCACGGGTAATTCACCCCTCCACTTT.